Below are 24 T cell receptor beta chains sequenced from a single sample in a study of cytomegalovirus exposure and HLA in healthy donors. PCR employed 60 Vbeta and 13 Jbeta primers. Profiled with immunoSEQ multiplex PCR; TCRdb holds only in-frame clones, not every one. The sample shows about 160,000 clones, 80% to 90% of them seen only once. The sequencing sample was made of PBMCs. The receptor set was obtained from a man aged 45-60 years in good health and CMV-seropositive.

This clone was observed a single time. The chain links TRBV5-1 to TRBJ2-7; a possible D gene is TRBD2 (5 bases). This CDR3 is built from 16 residues. Germline CDR1 is SGHRS and CDR2 is YFSETQ. The germline V and J ends were trimmed by 3 bases and 0 bases, with 16 bases remaining between them. CDR3 nucleotides: TGCGCCAGCAGCTCGACTTACGGTGGGAGCTCCTACGAGCAGTACTTC. As protein: CASSSTYGGSSYEQYF.

The CDR3 sequence is CASRGQGASNEQYF. In DNA, the CDR3 is TGTGCCAGCAGAGGACAGGGGGCTTCGAACGAGCAGTACTTC. The chain recombines TRBV6-6 with TRBJ2-7, with 11 bases that match TRBD1. CDR1 and CDR2 from the germline V gene are MNHNY and SVGAGI (reference sequence). V was pared by 6 bases and J by 5 bases, with 6 bases of the junction left unmatched. The CDR3 contains 14 residues.

The V call is TRBV11-2, the J call TRBJ2-2, with TRBD1 as a possible D gene (6 bases). The ends were cut back, 2 bases at V and 0 bases at J, with 10 bases in the middle. Germline CDR1 and CDR2: SGHAT and FQNNGV. This CDR3 region has 16 residues. For the CDR3, the DNA is TGTGCCAGCAGCTTACTTGGACAGTCGAACACCGGGGAGCTGTTTTTT. Protein: CASSLLGQSNTGELFF.

The V call is TRBV18, the J call TRBJ2-1; tentative D call: TRBD2 (5 bases). The CDR3 is 17 residues long. V was pared by 0 bases and J by 8 bases, with 20 bases between. CDR1 is KGHSH and CDR2 is LQKENI in the germline V gene. This CDR3 is CASSPPRLGSGKDEQFF. The CDR3 nucleotides are TGTGCCAGCTCACCACCCCGGTTAGGGTCGGGGAAGGATGAGCAGTTCTTC.

Of note for this clone: At one end the junction does not follow the germline gene, possibly because of a read error. V and J are TRBV7-9 and TRBJ2-7, with 8 bases that match TRBD2. CDR3 length equals 12 residues. The V gene's germline CDR1 is SEHNR and CDR2 FQNEAQ (reference sequence). The CDR3 sequence: CSSSYREGRQYF. For the CDR3, the DNA is TGTTCCAGCAGCTATCGGGAGGGGCGGCAGTACTTC.

CDR3 in DNA: TGTGCCAGCAGCTTATCATCGGGGGAGCAGTTCTTC. This encodes CASSLSSGEQFF. The chain employs TRBV11-3 and TRBJ2-1, with D tentatively TRBD2 (5 bases). The CDR3 is made up of 12 amino acids. CDR1 is SGHNT and CDR2 is YENEEA in the germline V gene. Trimming took 2 bases from V and 10 from J, leaving 9 bases between them. Supplemented by reference TRBV11-3 and TRBJ2-1, the full variable domain reads EAGVVQSPRYKIIEKKQPVAFWCNPISGHNTLYWYLQNLGQGPELLIRYENEEAVDDSQLPKDRFSAERLKGVDSTLKIQPAELGDSAVYLCASSLSSGEQFFGPGTRLTVL.

J is TRBJ2-2 and V is TRBV5-5, with a possible D match to TRBD1 (5 bases). V was cut by 4 bases and J by 1 base, with 11 bases left in between. Looked up from germline, CDR1 is SGHKS and CDR2 is YYEKEE (reference sequence). This CDR3 is built from 15 residues. The CDR3: CASSPRQGNTGELFF. The CDR3 nucleotides read TGTGCCAGCAGCCCGCGCCAGGGGAACACCGGGGAGCTGTTTTTT. The whole variable domain, remainder taken from reference TRBV5-5 and TRBJ2-2, is DAGVTQSPTHLIKTRGQQVTLRCSPISGHKSVSWYQQVLGQGPQFIFQYYEKEERGRGNFPDRFSARQFPNYSSELNVNALLLGDSALYLCASSPRQGNTGELFFGEGSRLTVL.

This chain connects TRBV6-5 to TRBJ1-5; 7 bases map to TRBD1. Trimming at V came to 7 bases and at J to 4 bases, leaving 7 bases not matched to a gene. Germline assignment: CDR1 MNHEY and CDR2 SVGAGI. The CDR3 is 14 residues long. The CDR3, as DNA: TGTGCCAGCACCCTTGGGACAGCTAATCAGCCCCAGCATTTT. Encoded protein: CASTLGTANQPQHF.

A single count supports this clone. The chain has TRBV28 and TRBJ1-4, with TRBD1 as a possible D gene (5 bases). V lost 10 bases to trimming and J lost 6 bases, with 12 bases between them. Germline V gene data show CDR1 as MDHEN and CDR2 as SYDVKM. CDR3 length equals 12 residues. The CDR3 is CATTGWDEKLFF. CDR3 DNA: TGTGCCACTACAGGATGGGATGAAAAACTGTTTTTT.

This chain joins TRBV6-5 and TRBJ2-7; 8 bases align to TRBD1. V gave up 6 bases and J gave up 3 bases; unmatched junction bases: 7. There are 14 residues in the CDR3. Germline CDR1 reads MNHEY; CDR2 reads SVGAGI. CDR3 coding DNA: TGTGCCAGCAGAATCGCAGGGGGCCGCTACGAGCAGTACTTC. Translated, it gives CASRIAGGRYEQYF.

The chain uses TRBV28 and TRBJ1-1; TRBD1 aligns across 10 bases. The CDR3 contains 15 residues. V shed 6 bases and J 4 bases; nucleotides not matched to a gene: 8. In germline, CDR1 is MDHEN, CDR2 SYDVKM. This CDR3 reads CASSTRQGASTEAFF. The CDR3 DNA reads as TGTGCCAGCAGCACCAGACAGGGGGCGAGCACTGAAGCTTTCTTT.

The chain carries TRBV4-1 and TRBJ1-2; maybe TRBD1 (5 bases). CDR1 and CDR2 (germline): MGHRA, YSYEKL. The germline V and J ends were trimmed by 1 base and 0 bases, with 12 bases remaining between them. The CDR3 length is 16 residues. The CDR3 DNA reads as TGCGCCAGCAGCCAAGCTTCAGGGAGGCCTAACTATGGCTACACCTTC. Its translation: CASSQASGRPNYGYTF.

This chain links TRBV7-2 with TRBJ1-6; 7 bases align to TRBD1. The germline V gene has CDR1 SGHTA and CDR2 FQGNSA. The V gene end was trimmed by 5 bases and the J gene end by 11 bases; junction bases not matched to a gene: 12. The CDR3 consists of 15 residues. CDR3 sequence reads: CASSVLTGVGAPLHF. CDR3 nucleotide sequence: TGTGCCAGCAGCGTCCTAACAGGGGTCGGGGCACCCCTCCACTTT. The full variable domain, rest sourced from reference TRBV7-2 and TRBJ1-6, is GAGVSQSPSNKVTEKGKDVELRCDPISGHTALYWYRQSLGQGLEFLIYFQGNSAPDKSGLPSDRFSAERTGGSVSTLTIQRTQQEDSAVYLCASSVLTGVGAPLHFGNGTRLTVT.

The rearrangement uses TRBV6-6 and TRBJ2-3; 8 nucleotides agree with TRBD1. The ends lost 2 bases at V and 8 bases at J; junction bases unmatched: 9. The CDR3 is 15 residues long. Germline CDR1 MNHNY, CDR2 SVGAGI (reference sequence). The CDR3 sequence is CASSYAPPGGGTQYF. In DNA, the CDR3 is TGTGCCAGCAGTTACGCCCCGCCAGGGGGCGGTACGCAGTATTTT.

In this sample, this clone turned up a few times. V is TRBV7-3 and J is TRBJ1-1; TRBD1 is a possible D gene (5 bases). Germline V lookup: CDR1 SGHTA, CDR2 FQGTGA. Trimming left V 1 base short and J 1 base short, with 10 bases between. This CDR3 contains 15 residues. The CDR3 region has the DNA TGTGCCAGCAGCTTAAATATCCAGGGGAACACTGAAGCTTTCTTT. Its protein is CASSLNIQGNTEAFF. Filled out from reference TRBV7-3 and TRBJ1-1, the complete variable domain reads GAGVSQTPSNKVTEKGKYVELRCDPISGHTALYWYRQSLGQGPEFLIYFQGTGAADDSGLPNDRFFAVRPEGSVSTLKIQRTERGDSAVYLCASSLNIQGNTEAFFGQGTRLTVV.

The chain uses TRBV6-6 and TRBJ2-7; 7 nucleotides match TRBD2. Losses at the gene ends were 6 bases for V and 2 bases for J; bases not matched to a gene: 10. This CDR3 has 15 amino acids. CDR1 and CDR2 from the germline V gene are MNHNY and SVGAGI (reference sequence). The CDR3 DNA follows: TGTGCCAGCAGCTACAGCGGGGAATCAACCTACGAGCAGTACTTC. Translation: CASSYSGESTYEQYF.

The chain joins TRBV5-1 to TRBJ1-3; no firm D call. Trimming cost V 0 bases and J 0 bases, with 10 bases left between them. The germline V gene has CDR1 SGHRS and CDR2 YFSETQ. CDR3 length: 16 residues. The CDR3 DNA sequence: TGCGCCAGCAGCTTGGGACAAAGTTTCTCTGGAAACACCATATATTTT. It specifies CASSLGQSFSGNTIYF.

V and J are TRBV5-6 and TRBJ2-1, with 8 bases fitting TRBD1. J lost 10 bases, V lost 5 bases, and 8 bases had no gene match. Per germline, CDR1 SGHDT and CDR2 YYEEEE. The CDR3 is made up of 13 amino acids. The CDR3 DNA is TGTGCCAGCAGGAGACAGGGGATCGGGGAGCAGTTCTTC. Translating it yields CASRRQGIGEQFF.

The V call is TRBV29-1, the J call TRBJ2-1; TRBD2 agrees at 8 bases. The CDR3 is made up of 14 amino acids. Trimming took 4 bases from V and 14 from J; bases not matched to a gene: 16. Looked up from germline, CDR1 is SQVTM and CDR2 is ANQGSEA. CDR3 bases: TGCAGCGTTGGGTTTTCACTCACCTGGCGGGGGGAGTTCTTC. This gives the protein CSVGFSLTWRGEFF.

The chain recombines TRBV18 with TRBJ2-7; D is possibly TRBD2 (5 bases). The CDR3 has 12 amino acids. The germline V gene encodes CDR1 KGHSH and CDR2 LQKENI. The V and J ends lost 2 bases and 6 bases respectively, with 8 bases between them. CDR3 sequence reads: CASSPRTPEQYF. The CDR3 DNA follows: TGTGCCAGCTCACCAAGGACTCCCGAGCAGTACTTC.

The chain couples TRBV11-2 to TRBJ1-5; D remains ambiguous. V was pared by 0 bases and J by 4 bases, with 16 bases between. Germline V lookup: CDR1 SGHAT, CDR2 FQNNGV. The CDR3 consists of 17 residues. CDR3 coding DNA: TGTGCCAGCAGCTTAGAGGGCAAGAAAGGCTCAAATCAGCCCCAGCATTTT. Translating gives CASSLEGKKGSNQPQHF.

The rearrangement joins TRBV28 to TRBJ2-1, with D tentatively TRBD1 (5 bases). Germline CDR1 MDHEN, CDR2 SYDVKM. V was pared by 5 bases and J by 5 bases, with 16 bases between. This CDR3 has 15 amino acids. DNA of the CDR3: TGTGCCAGCAGTCTACTTCAGGGAACCGACAATGAGCAGTTCTTC. Translated: CASSLLQGTDNEQFF.

The J gene is TRBJ2-7, the V gene TRBV5-1; TRBD2 might be the D (5 bases). Per the germline V gene, CDR1 is SGHRS and CDR2 is YFSETQ. The germline V and J ends were trimmed by 1 base and 6 bases, with 20 bases remaining between them. The CDR3 has 16 amino acids. The CDR3 DNA reads as TGCGCCAGCAGCTTGCCCCGGACGTACGCCGAGGGCGAGCAGTACTTC. Translated, it gives CASSLPRTYAEGEQYF.

The chain joins TRBV15 to TRBJ2-3; 12 bases are shared with TRBD2. Germline-derived CDR1 and CDR2 are LNHNV and YYDKDF (reference sequence). V was pared by 5 bases and J by 1 base, with 7 bases of the junction left unmatched. This CDR3 is 17 amino acids long. The CDR3 protein is CATSARLAGVGTDTQYF. The DNA of the CDR3 is TGTGCCACCAGCGCCCGACTAGCGGGAGTCGGCACAGATACGCAGTATTTT.